This entry is about one TCR beta chain. Antigen unknown. Treatment given: roughly 18 received Ad26.COV2.S at low or high dose, single or two shots; roughly 5 received placebo; per-sample allocation not given. All samples were drawn on day 63, counting from the first vaccine or placebo injection. The administered vaccine (an Ad26 vector) expressed Wuhan-strain SARS-CoV-2 spike. The source of the sample is a study of Ad26.COV2.S vaccination and SARS-CoV-2 variants. Method: immunoSEQ multiplex PCR; TCRdb's copy keeps in-frame clones and lacks some. The sample consists of 440,000 or so clones, about 90% of them appearing once. The CDR3 loop spans 13 amino acids. The germline CDR1 and CDR2 sequences are LNHNV and YYDKDF (reference sequence). The V end lost 4 bases, the J end lost 5 bases, and 12 bases lay between the germline ends. Study-level results: Placebo recipients and vaccine recipients were similar in non-spike TCR breadth. Participants in the vaccine arm had higher spike-specific TCR breadth; placebo recipients had lower.

The specimen was peripheral blood, collected in a trial of Ad26.COV2.S vaccine versus placebo. The TCR sequence derives from a person between 18 and 65 years old who received the Ad26.COV2.S COVID-19 vaccine or a placebo. The gene calls are TRBV15 and TRBJ2-7, with D perhaps assigned TRBD1 or TRBD2 (5 bases each). The CDR3 region has the DNA TGTGCCACCAGCAAACCGGGACGTGACGAGCAGTACTTC. It encodes CATSKPGRDEQYF.